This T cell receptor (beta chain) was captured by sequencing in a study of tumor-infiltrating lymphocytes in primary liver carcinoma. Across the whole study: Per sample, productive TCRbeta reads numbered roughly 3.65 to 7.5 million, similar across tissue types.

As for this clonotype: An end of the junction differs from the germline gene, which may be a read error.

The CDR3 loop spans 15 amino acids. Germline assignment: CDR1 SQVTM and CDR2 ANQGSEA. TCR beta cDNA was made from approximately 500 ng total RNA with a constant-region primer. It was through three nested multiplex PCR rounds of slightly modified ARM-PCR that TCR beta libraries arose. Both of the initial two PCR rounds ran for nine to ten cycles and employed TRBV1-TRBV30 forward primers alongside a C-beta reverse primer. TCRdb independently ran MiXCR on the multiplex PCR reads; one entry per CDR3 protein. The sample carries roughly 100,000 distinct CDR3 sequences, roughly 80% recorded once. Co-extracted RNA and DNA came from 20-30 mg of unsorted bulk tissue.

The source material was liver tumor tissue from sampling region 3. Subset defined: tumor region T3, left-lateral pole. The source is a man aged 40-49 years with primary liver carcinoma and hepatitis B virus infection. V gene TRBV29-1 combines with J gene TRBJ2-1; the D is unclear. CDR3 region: CNVDLSRINTNEQFF. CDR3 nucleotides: TGCAACGTTGATCTTTCTAGGATCAATACCAATGAGCAGTTCTTC.